The clone carrying this TCR beta chain was seen a handful of times. The data derive from a study of T-cell memory formation after mild COVID-19. TCRdb re-derived calls from the 5' RACE reads in MiXCR, one entry per CDR3 protein. Of approximately 300,000 distinct CDR3 sequences listed, approximately 15% are singletons. The V end lost 8 bases, the J end lost 7 bases, and 15 bases lay between the germline ends. Germline V gives CDR1 MNHEY, CDR2 SVGEGT. The CDR3 contains 13 residues. The V call is TRBV6-2 or TRBV6-3, the J call TRBJ1-5; no clear D. What was sequenced was PBMCs or a T cell subset sorted from them (not recorded which). This TCR was sampled from a man aged 18 to 30 who had mild COVID-19 (a few samples of this study predate the infection). Cell type and time point are not known. The CDR3 spells CASSLQVGQPQHF. The CDR3 nucleotides read TGTGCCAGCTCTTTGCAAGTGGGGCAGCCCCAGCATTTT.